This is a list of T cell receptor beta chains from one sample in a study of OX40 agonist ivuxolimab in advanced cancers. Only in-frame clones appear in the TCRdb table, and some are missing; sequencing was by immunoSEQ multiplex PCR. The table has 65,000 to 80,000 clones, about nine tenths seen once. The material was CD4+ or CD8+ T cells sorted from blood, obtained in a trial of the OX40 agonist ivuxolimab. These receptors all stem from an adult with an advanced solid tumor such as melanoma, head and neck, liver or kidney cancer. Both conserved end residues are part of each CDR3. A D gene is named only where the DNA matches it firmly. The size of a clone is reported for some rows only, either as once, few or many, or as a class for expanded clones.

j_gene	v_gene	d_gene	abundance	CDR3nt	CDR3aa
TRBJ1-1	TRBV27	NA	NA	TGTGCCAGCAGTTTTAATGTGGCAGGTGAAGCTTTCTTT	CASSFNVAGEAFF
TRBJ1-2	TRBV18	NA	NA	TGTGCCAGCTCACCACCGGTTAGGGAGGTCCTATATGGCTACACCTTC	CASSPPVREVLYGYTF
TRBJ2-1	TRBV18	TRBD1	NA	TGTGCCAGCTCACCGCTTCCGGGACAGGGGAATGAGCAGTTCTTC	CASSPLPGQGNEQFF
TRBJ2-1	TRBV27	NA	NA	TGTGCCAGCAGTCCCCCCGGAGGTTATTGGAATGAGCAGTTCTTC	CASSPPGGYWNEQFF
TRBJ1-2	TRBV5-4	NA	once	TGTGCCAGCAGCTTGGCCGCCGGGGGACGAGGCTACACCTTC	CASSLAAGGRGYTF
TRBJ1-3	TRBV12-5	NA	NA	TGTGCTAGTGGTTTGAGGCGACAGGCAAGCTCTGGAAACACCATATATTTT	CASGLRRQASSGNTIYF
TRBJ2-5	TRBV5-8	NA	NA	TGTGCCAGCAGCTTGAGTCGACGGGGACAGACCCAGTACTTC	CASSLSRRGQTQYF
TRBJ1-4	TRBV13	TRBD1	once	TGTGCCAGCAGCTTATCCGGGACAGGGAATGAAAAACTGTTTTTT	CASSLSGTGNEKLFF
TRBJ1-2	TRBV11-2	NA	NA	TGTGCCAGCAGCTTAACCTATGGCTACACCTTC	CASSLTYGYTF
TRBJ1-1	TRBV5-1	NA	NA	TGCGCCAGCAGCACTCGAAGGGGGGAGACTGAAGCTTTCTTT	CASSTRRGETEAFF
TRBJ2-5	TRBV10-2	NA	NA	TGCGCCAGTAGAAATACAGGGAGCCAAGAGACCCAGTACTTC	CASRNTGSQETQYF
TRBJ1-2	TRBV5-6	TRBD1	NA	TGTGCCAGCAGCTTGGTACAGGGGGCCGGCTATGGCTACACCTTC	CASSLVQGAGYGYTF
TRBJ2-5	TRBV6-5	NA	NA	TGTGCCAGCAGTTACAGAGCGGAGAGTGGCCAAGAGACCCAGTACTTC	CASSYRAESGQETQYF
TRBJ2-1	TRBV7-2	NA	NA	TGTGCCAGCAGCTACCAATCGTCATGGACAGAGAATGAGCAGTTCTTC	CASSYQSSWTENEQFF
TRBJ1-4	TRBV6-1	NA	NA	TGTGCCAGCAGTGTTAGTGGGCCCCTTTGGGAAAAACTGTTTTTT	CASSVSGPLWEKLFF
TRBJ2-7	TRBV7-5	NA	NA	TGTGTCAGAAGCTTAGTTTCACTAGCTAAGAGGTACGAGCAGTACTTC	CVRSLVSLAKRYEQYF
TRBJ2-7	TRBV6-5	NA	NA	TGTGCCAGCAGTCGCTCGAGGATGGCTGCCTACGAGCAGTACTTC	CASSRSRMAAYEQYF
TRBJ2-1	TRBV9	NA	NA	TGTGCCAGCAGCGTAGACAGATACTCCTACAATGAGCAGTTCTTC	CASSVDRYSYNEQFF
TRBJ2-1	TRBV5-4	NA	NA	TGTGCCAGCAGCTTTCAAGGCGGGAATGAGCAGTTCTTC	CASSFQGGNEQFF
TRBJ2-5	TRBV2	TRBD2	NA	TGTGCCAGCAGAAGGGCTAGCGGGAACCAAGAGACCCAGTACTTC	CASRRASGNQETQYF
TRBJ1-1	TRBV7-3	TRBD1	NA	TGTGCCAGCAGCTCACAGGGGTGGGGCACTGAAGCTTTCTTT	CASSSQGWGTEAFF
TRBJ2-1	TRBV29-1	NA	NA	TGCAGCGTTGGGGCTAGCCGAGGCAATGAGCAGTTCTTC	CSVGASRGNEQFF
TRBJ2-2	TRBV29-1	TRBD2	NA	TGCAGCGTTGTTCCCAGCGGGAGGGATAAGCTGTTTTTT	CSVVPSGRDKLFF
TRBJ2-6	TRBV18	TRBD1	NA	TGTGCCAGCTCAAAAGGGGGCGACGGGGCCAACGTCCTGACTTTC	CASSKGGDGANVLTF
TRBJ2-5	TRBV4-1	TRBD1	NA	TGCGCCAGCAGCCAAGGGGCTGGGACAGAACAAGAGACCCAGTACTTC	CASSQGAGTEQETQYF
TRBJ2-1	TRBV21-1	NA	once	TGTGCCAGCAGCTCGAGGCGGGACAATGAGCAGTTCTTC	CASSSRRDNEQFF
TRBJ2-7	TRBV5-6	TRBD2	NA	TGTGCCAGCAGCTTGTTGGCGGGAGATGAGCAGTACTTC	CASSLLAGDEQYF